Presented here are 3 T cell receptor beta chains from one specimen sequenced in a study of cytomegalovirus exposure and HLA in healthy donors. The PCR made use of 60 Vbeta and 13 Jbeta primers. The table came from immunoSEQ multiplex PCR; TCRdb's copy has only in-frame clones and leaves some out. The repertoire holds roughly 180,000 clones, about 80% seen once, with 2.1% in the top ten. Sample: PBMCs. The source of these receptors is a woman between 18 and 30 years old in good health and CMV-seropositive.

J is TRBJ2-3 and V is TRBV5-1; D gene uncertain. CDR3 size: 15 residues. V dropped 0 bases and J dropped 2 bases, with 10 bases sitting between them. In germline, CDR1 is SGHRS, CDR2 YFSETQ. The CDR3 region has the DNA TGCGCCAGCAGCTTGGTGGTAGTTACCACAGATACGCAGTATTTT. It encodes CASSLVVVTTDTQYF.

The chain couples TRBV9 to TRBJ2-2, with TRBD1 matching over 7 bases. V was clipped by 2 bases and J by 7 bases; unmatched bases: 5. The CDR3 is 14 amino acids. CDR1 is SGDLS, CDR2 YYNGEE, per germline. The CDR3 bases are TGTGCCAGCAGCGTTAGGGGGCTTAGCGGGGAGCTGTTTTTT. Translating gives CASSVRGLSGELFF.

The chain uses TRBV11-2 and TRBJ2-3; 9 positions agree with TRBD1. Germline V gene lookup returns CDR1 SGHAT and CDR2 FQNNGV. The CDR3 has 14 residues. V shed 5 bases and J 3 bases; nucleotides not matched to a gene: 3. In DNA, the CDR3 is TGTGCCAGCAGCGTCGGACAGGGGACAGATACGCAGTATTTT. Protein: CASSVGQGTDTQYF.